Listed below are T cell receptor beta chains from one sample, sequenced in a study of blood T cell repertoires in COVID-19. The protocol was immunoSEQ multiplex PCR, while the TCRdb copy is restricted to in-frame clones and leaves out a portion. The table has some 120,000 clones, around 80% seen once. The source material was peripheral blood. The receptors here all came from a man in his 70s with acute or convalescent COVID-19. The CDR3 runs from the conserved cysteine through the conserved F or W. Only some rows state a clone size, as once, few, many or a class for expanded clones.

CDR3 protein: CASSYSRTGDSPLHF; V gene: TRBV6-5; clone size: few
CDR3 protein: CASSEMAIGGVPEAFF; V gene: TRBV6-1; clone size: -
CDR3 protein: CASSSRAVNTEAFF; V gene: TRBV7-9; clone size: -
CDR3 protein: CASSPKGAYSGNTIYF; V gene: TRBV18; clone size: -
CDR3 protein: CASSPGTSGGYNEQFF; V gene: TRBV10-1; clone size: -
CDR3 protein: CASSSPRVKEGNTIYF; V gene: TRBV6-6; clone size: few
CDR3 protein: CASSPNTGHESPLHF; V gene: TRBV18; clone size: few
CDR3 protein: CASSYGFRVGDTQYF; V gene: TRBV6-5; clone size: -
CDR3 protein: CASSPRTGEGTEAFF; V gene: TRBV18; clone size: -
CDR3 protein: CSVVGRVADTQYF; V gene: TRBV29-1; clone size: -
CDR3 protein: CASAGLASHNEQFF; V gene: TRBV19; clone size: once
CDR3 protein: CASIGWEGGRTQYF; V gene: TRBV28; clone size: -
CDR3 protein: CSVPKLSMGGGEKLFF; V gene: TRBV29-1; clone size: -
CDR3 protein: CASGWTGQTGELFF; V gene: TRBV10-1; clone size: -
CDR3 protein: CASSYAGWGTDTQYF; V gene: TRBV9; clone size: -
CDR3 protein: CASSFRRTSSGNTIYF; V gene: TRBV2; clone size: -
CDR3 protein: CASSHSDTDTQYF; V gene: TRBV4-2; clone size: -
CDR3 protein: CASSRRGVGGYTF; V gene: TRBV27; clone size: -
CDR3 protein: CASSDGISGNTIYF; V gene: TRBV6-1; clone size: few
CDR3 protein: CASSTQGPGNTIYF; V gene: TRBV28; clone size: -
CDR3 protein: CASSPGLAGITDTQYF; V gene: TRBV4-1; clone size: -
CDR3 protein: CASSLGSGDYEQYF; V gene: TRBV5-1; clone size: -